The clone carrying this TCR beta chain was detected ten times or more. This CDR3 contains 15 residues. V lost 0 bases and J lost 5; bases outside the gene matches: 5. The germline gives CDR1 KGHSH, CDR2 LQKENI. The record originates from a study of T-cell memory formation after mild COVID-19. Constant-segment primers and 5'RACE yielded cDNA libraries for TCR alpha and TCR beta, each carrying sample barcodes and UMIs. From the 5' RACE reads, TCRdb called clonotypes with MiXCR, one entry per CDR3 protein. The sample carries approximately 260,000 distinct CDR3 sequences, 16% recorded once. The receptor was isolated from a man aged 18-30 years who had mild COVID-19 (a few samples of this study predate the infection). Cell type and time point are not known. Material: PBMCs or a T cell subset sorted from them (not recorded which). V gene TRBV18 combines with J gene TRBJ2-5, with 8 bases that match TRBD2. CDR3 sequence reads: CASSPPSGGSETQYF. The CDR3 bases are TGTGCCAGCTCACCACCCAGCGGGGGCAGCGAGACCCAGTACTTC.